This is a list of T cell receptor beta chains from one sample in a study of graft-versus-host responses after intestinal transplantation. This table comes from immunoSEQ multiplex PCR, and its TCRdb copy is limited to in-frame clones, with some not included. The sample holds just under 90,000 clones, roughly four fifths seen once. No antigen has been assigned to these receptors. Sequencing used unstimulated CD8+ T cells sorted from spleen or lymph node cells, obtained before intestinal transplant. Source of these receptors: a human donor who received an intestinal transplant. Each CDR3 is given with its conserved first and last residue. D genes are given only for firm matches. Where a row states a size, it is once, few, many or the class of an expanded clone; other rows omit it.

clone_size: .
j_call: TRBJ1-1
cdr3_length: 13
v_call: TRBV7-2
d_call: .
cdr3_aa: CASSPPTYSEAFF
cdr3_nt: TGTGCCAGCAGCCCCCCGACGTATAGTGAAGCTTTCTTT

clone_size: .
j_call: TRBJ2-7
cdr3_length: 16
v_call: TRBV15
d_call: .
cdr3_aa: CATSRDRDSSSREQYF
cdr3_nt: TGTGCCACCAGCAGAGATCGAGACAGTTCGTCTCGCGAGCAGTACTTC

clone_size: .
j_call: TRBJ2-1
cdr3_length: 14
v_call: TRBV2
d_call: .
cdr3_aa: CASSEGTPQSEQFF
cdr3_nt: TGTGCCAGCAGTGAAGGGACGCCCCAGTCGGAGCAGTTCTTC

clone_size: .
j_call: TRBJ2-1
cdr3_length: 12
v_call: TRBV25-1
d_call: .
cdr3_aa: CASSDLGLAPLF
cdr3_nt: TGTGCCAGCAGTGATCTGGGGCTAGCGCCCCTCTTC

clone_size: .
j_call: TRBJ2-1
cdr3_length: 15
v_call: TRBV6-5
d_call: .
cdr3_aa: CASSYSLGSYNEQFF
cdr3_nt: TGTGCCAGCAGTTACTCGCTGGGCTCCTACAATGAGCAGTTCTTC

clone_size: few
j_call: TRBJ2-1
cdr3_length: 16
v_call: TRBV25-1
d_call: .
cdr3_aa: CASSNRPGDPHNEQFF
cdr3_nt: TGTGCCAGCAGTAATCGGCCCGGGGACCCCCACAATGAGCAGTTCTTC

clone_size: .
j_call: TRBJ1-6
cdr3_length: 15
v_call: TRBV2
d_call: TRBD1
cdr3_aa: CASARDRQDNSPLHF
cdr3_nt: TGTGCCAGCGCAAGGGACAGACAAGATAATTCACCCCTCCACTTT

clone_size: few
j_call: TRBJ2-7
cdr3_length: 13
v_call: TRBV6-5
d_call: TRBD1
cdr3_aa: CASREGASYEQYF
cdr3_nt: TGTGCCAGCAGAGAGGGGGCGTCCTACGAGCAGTACTTC

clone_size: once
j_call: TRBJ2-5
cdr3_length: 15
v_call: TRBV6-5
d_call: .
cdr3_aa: CASSYGGGFQETQYF
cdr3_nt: TGTGCCAGCAGTTACGGGGGGGGCTTCCAAGAGACCCAGTACTTC

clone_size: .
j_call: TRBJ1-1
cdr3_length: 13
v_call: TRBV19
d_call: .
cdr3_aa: CASSINEVTEAFF
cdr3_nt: TGTGCCAGTAGTATTAATGAGGTCACTGAAGCTTTCTTT

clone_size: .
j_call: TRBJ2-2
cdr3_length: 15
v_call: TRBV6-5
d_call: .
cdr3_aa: CASSAEGPNTGELFF
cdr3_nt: TGTGCCAGCAGTGCGGAGGGTCCGAACACCGGGGAGCTGTTTTTT

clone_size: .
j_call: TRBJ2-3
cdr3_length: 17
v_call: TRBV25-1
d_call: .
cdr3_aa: CASSRGTEGLFTDTQYF
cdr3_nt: TGTGCCAGCAGTCGGGGCACGGAGGGCCTTTTCACAGATACGCAGTATTTT

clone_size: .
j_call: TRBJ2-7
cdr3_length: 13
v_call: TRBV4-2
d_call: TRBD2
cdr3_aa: CASSRETSAEQYF
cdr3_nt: TGTGCCAGCAGCCGCGAAACTAGCGCCGAGCAGTACTTC

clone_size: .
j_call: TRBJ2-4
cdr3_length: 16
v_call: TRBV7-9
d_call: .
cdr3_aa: CASSLAILGTKNIQYF
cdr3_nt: TGTGCCAGCAGCTTAGCGATTCTGGGAACCAAAAACATTCAGTACTTC

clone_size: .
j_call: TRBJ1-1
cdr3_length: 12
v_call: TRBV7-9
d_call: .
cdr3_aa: CASSRRSREAFF
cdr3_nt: TGTGCCAGCAGTCGAAGGAGTAGGGAAGCTTTCTTT

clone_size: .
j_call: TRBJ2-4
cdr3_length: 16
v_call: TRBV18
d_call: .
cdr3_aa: CASSPGLGVAKNIQYF
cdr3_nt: TGTGCCAGCTCACCGGGTTTGGGGGTAGCCAAAAACATTCAGTACTTC

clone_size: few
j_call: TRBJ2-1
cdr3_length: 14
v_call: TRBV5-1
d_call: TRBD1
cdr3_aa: CASSFRTGNNEQFF
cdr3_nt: TGCGCCAGCAGCTTTCGGACAGGGAACAATGAGCAGTTCTTC

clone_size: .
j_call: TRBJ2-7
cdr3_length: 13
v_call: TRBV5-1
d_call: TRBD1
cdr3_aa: CASSTGTVPYGDF
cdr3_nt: TGCGCCAGCAGTACCGGGACAGTACCCTACGGAGACTTC

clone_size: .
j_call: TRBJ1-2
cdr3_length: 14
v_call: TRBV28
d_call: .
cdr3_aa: CASRLTDGIYGYTF
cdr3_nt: TGTGCCAGCAGACTCACGGACGGGATCTATGGCTACACCTTC

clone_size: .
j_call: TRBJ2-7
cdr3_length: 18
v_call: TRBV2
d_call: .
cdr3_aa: CASSDSWQHFEQRDEQYF
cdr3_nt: TGTGCCAGCAGCGATTCTTGGCAGCACTTCGAGCAGAGGGACGAGCAGTACTTC

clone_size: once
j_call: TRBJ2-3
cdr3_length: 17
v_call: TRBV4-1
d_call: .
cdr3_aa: CASSQGWEGVPTDTQYF
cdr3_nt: TGCGCCAGCAGCCAAGGGTGGGAGGGGGTCCCCACAGATACGCAGTATTTT

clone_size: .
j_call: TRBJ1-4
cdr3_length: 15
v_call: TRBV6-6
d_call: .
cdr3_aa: CASSYLGVPNEKLFF
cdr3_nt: TGTGCCAGCAGTTACTTGGGGGTACCCAATGAAAAACTGTTTTTT

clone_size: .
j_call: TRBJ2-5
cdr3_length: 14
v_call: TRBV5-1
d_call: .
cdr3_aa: CASSLAGDVETQYF
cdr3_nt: TGCGCCAGCAGCTTGGCGGGGGATGTAGAGACCCAGTACTTC

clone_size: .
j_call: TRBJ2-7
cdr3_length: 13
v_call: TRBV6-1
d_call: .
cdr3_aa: CASRAGTSYEQYF
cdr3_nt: TGTGCCAGCAGAGCCGGGACTTCCTACGAGCAGTACTTC

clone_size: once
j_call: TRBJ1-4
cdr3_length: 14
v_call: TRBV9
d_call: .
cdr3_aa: CASSVGQGNEKLFF
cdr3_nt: TGTGCCAGCAGCGTAGGGCAGGGTAATGAAAAACTGTTTTTT

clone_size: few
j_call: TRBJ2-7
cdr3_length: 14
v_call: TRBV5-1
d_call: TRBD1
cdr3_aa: CASSFPTGSYEQYF
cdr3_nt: TGCGCCAGCAGCTTTCCGACAGGGAGTTACGAGCAGTACTTC

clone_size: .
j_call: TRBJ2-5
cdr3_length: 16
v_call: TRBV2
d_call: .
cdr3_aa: CASSEGDTSNQETQYF
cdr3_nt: TGTGCCAGCAGTGAAGGAGACACCTCGAACCAAGAGACCCAGTACTTC

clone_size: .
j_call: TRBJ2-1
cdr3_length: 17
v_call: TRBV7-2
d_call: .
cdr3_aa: CASRAPRSPQADNEQFF
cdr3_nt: TGTGCCAGCAGGGCCCCTAGGAGTCCCCAGGCGGACAATGAGCAGTTCTTC

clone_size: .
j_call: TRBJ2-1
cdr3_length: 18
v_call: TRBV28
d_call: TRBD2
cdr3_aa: CASSSPDLAVKFGNEQFF
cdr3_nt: TGTGCCAGCAGTTCACCGGATCTAGCGGTGAAGTTCGGGAATGAGCAGTTCTTC

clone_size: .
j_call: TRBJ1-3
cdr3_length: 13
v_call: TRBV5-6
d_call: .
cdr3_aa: CASSLGGHIAIYF
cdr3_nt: TGTGCCAGCAGCTTGGGGGGGCATATCGCCATATATTTT

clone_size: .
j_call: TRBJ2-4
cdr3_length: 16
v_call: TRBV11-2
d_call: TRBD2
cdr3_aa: CASSLNWEGPKNIQYF
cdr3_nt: TGTGCCAGCAGCCTGAATTGGGAGGGACCCAAAAACATTCAGTACTTC

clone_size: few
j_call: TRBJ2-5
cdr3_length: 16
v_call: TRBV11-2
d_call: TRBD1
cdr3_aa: CASSPGQGGTRETQYF
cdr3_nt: TGTGCCAGCAGCCCGGGACAGGGGGGGACGCGAGAGACCCAGTACTTC

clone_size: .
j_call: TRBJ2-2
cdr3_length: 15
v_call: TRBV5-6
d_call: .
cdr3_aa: CASSARDLYTGELFF
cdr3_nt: TGTGCCAGCAGCGCCCGGGACTTATACACCGGGGAGCTGTTTTTT

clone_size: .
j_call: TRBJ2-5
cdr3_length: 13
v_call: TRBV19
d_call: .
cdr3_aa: CASSHGVQETQYF
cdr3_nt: TGTGCCAGTAGTCACGGGGTTCAAGAGACCCAGTACTTC

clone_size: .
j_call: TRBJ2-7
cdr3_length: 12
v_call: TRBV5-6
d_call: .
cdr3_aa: CASSLGQWEQYF
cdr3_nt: TGTGCCAGCAGCTTGGGACAGTGGGAGCAGTACTTC

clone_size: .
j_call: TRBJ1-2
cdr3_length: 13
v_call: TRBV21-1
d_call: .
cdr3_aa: CASSKVDRNGYTF
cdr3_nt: TGTGCCAGCAGCAAAGTTGACAGGAATGGCTACACCTTC

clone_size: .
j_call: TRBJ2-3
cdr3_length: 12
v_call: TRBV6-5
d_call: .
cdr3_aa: CASSYAGDTQYF
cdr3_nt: TGTGCCAGCAGTTACGCGGGGGATACGCAGTATTTT

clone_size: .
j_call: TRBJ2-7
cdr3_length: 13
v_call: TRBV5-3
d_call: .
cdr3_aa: CARSLRGECEQYF
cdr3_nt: TGTGCCAGAAGCTTGAGAGGGGAATGCGAGCAGTACTTC

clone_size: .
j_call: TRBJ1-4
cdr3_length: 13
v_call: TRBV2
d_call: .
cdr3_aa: CASSGSLNEKLFF
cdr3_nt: TGTGCCAGCAGTGGCAGTCTTAATGAAAAACTGTTTTTT

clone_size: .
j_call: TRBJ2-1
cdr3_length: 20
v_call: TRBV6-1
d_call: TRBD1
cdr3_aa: CASSEGYTLNGQGDFHEQFF
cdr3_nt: TGTGCCAGCAGTGAAGGTTATACCCTAAATGGACAGGGGGACTTCCATGAGCAGTTCTTC

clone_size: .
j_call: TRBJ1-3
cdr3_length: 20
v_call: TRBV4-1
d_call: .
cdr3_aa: CASSQVPLRARRSANGTIYF
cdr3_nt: TGCGCCAGCAGCCAAGTCCCTCTCCGTGCGCGACGGTCGGCCAACGGCACCATATATTTT

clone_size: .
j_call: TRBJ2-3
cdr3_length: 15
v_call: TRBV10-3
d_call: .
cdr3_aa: CAISEWRAGTDTQYF
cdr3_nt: TGTGCCATCAGTGAGTGGCGGGCGGGAACAGATACGCAGTATTTT

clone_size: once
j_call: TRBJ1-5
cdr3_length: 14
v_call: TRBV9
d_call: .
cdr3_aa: CASSVAGGNQPQHF
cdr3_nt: TGTGCCAGCAGCGTAGCTGGTGGCAATCAGCCCCAGCATTTT

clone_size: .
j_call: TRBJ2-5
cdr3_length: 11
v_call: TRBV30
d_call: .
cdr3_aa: CAWSGAGAQYF
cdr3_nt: TGTGCCTGGAGTGGGGCCGGGGCCCAGTACTTC

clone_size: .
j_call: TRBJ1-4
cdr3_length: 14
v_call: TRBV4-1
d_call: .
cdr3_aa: CASSPRQEDEKLFF
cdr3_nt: TGCGCCAGCAGCCCTCGACAGGAAGATGAAAAACTGTTTTTT

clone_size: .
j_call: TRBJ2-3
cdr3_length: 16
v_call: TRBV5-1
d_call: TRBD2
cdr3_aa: CASSLNPPGGGDTQYF
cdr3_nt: TGCGCCAGCAGCTTGAATCCCCCCGGGGGGGGAGATACGCAGTATTTT

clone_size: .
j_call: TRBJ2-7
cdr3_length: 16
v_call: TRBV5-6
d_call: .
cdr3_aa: CASSFPSMTGPYEQYF
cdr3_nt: TGTGCCAGCAGCTTTCCCTCCATGACAGGTCCCTACGAGCAGTACTTC

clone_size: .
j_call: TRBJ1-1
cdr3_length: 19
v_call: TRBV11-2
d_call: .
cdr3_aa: CASSSPLSGDSKMNTEAFF
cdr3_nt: TGTGCCAGCAGCTCACCCCTCTCGGGGGATAGTAAGATGAACACTGAAGCTTTCTTT

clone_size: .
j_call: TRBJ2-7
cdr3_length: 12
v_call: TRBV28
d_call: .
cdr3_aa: CASTPGSYEQYF
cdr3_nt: TGTGCCAGCACCCCGGGGTCCTACGAGCAGTACTTC

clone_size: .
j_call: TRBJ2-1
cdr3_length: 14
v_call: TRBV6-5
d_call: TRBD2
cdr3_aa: CASRATSGRDEQFF
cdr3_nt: TGTGCCAGCAGGGCGACTAGCGGGAGAGATGAGCAGTTCTTC

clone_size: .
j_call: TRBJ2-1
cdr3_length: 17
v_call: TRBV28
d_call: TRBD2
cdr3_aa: CASSFGTLGTRENEQFF
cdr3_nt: TGTGCCAGCAGTTTCGGTACTCTCGGGACTAGGGAAAATGAGCAGTTCTTC

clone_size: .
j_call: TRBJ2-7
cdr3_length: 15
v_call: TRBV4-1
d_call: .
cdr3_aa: CASSPSGALSYEQYF
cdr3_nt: TGCGCCAGCAGCCCCTCGGGGGCATTGTCCTACGAGCAGTACTTC

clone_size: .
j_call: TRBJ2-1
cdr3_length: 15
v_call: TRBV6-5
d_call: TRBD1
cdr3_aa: CASSYYRGTYNEQFF
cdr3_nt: TGTGCCAGCAGTTACTACAGGGGGACCTACAATGAGCAGTTCTTC

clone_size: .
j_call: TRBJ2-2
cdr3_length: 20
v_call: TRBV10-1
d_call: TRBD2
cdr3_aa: CASSEIPAVWAGGPSGELFF
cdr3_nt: TGCGCCAGCAGTGAGATTCCGGCTGTATGGGCGGGAGGGCCCTCCGGGGAGCTGTTTTTT

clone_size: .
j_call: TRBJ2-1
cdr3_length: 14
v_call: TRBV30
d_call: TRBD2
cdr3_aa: CAIGTSGSNNEQFF
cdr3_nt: TGTGCTATCGGGACTAGCGGGAGCAACAATGAGCAGTTCTTC